The table lists the clone carrying this TCR beta chain with a few counts. The antigen remains undetermined. TCRdb's table, derived via immunoSEQ multiplex PCR, lists solely in-frame clones and lacks some. The sample holds more than 1,500 clones, 22% seen once. Germline V gene lookup returns CDR1 SGHNT and CDR2 YENEEA. This CDR3 has 18 residues. V trimming: 5 bases; J trimming: 2 bases; junction bases outside the gene matches: 11. This specimen comes from a study of T cells in localized non-small cell lung cancer. Study-wide results and caveats: Clonality of T cells reached its maximum in uninvolved adjacent lung, surpassing tumor. Sequencing was limited to one tumor region, leaving the possibility of heterogeneity open.

The sequenced sample was normal lung tissue next to the tumor, obtained before any cancer treatment. The V call is TRBV11-3, the J call TRBJ2-1; 11 bases are shared with TRBD2. The sequence derives from a woman between 35 and 70 years old with stage I lung adenocarcinoma. The CDR3 sequence: CASSPERLAGSAYNEQFF. CDR3 in DNA: TGTGCCAGCAGCCCGGAGCGACTAGCGGGGTCAGCCTACAATGAGCAGTTCTTC.